The TCR beta chain described here comes from a study of blood T cell repertoires in COVID-19. Participant-given clinical history determined each cohort assignment. Repertoires were generated with immunoSEQ multiplex PCR, while TCRdb's copy carries only in-frame clones and drops some. This table has about 370,000 clones, around nine tenths appearing once. The receptor was derived from a woman in her thirties who had recovered from COVID-19. The sequenced material came from PBMCs or T cells enriched from blood (not recorded which).

The CDR3 nucleotides are TGTGCCAGCAGCCGGGAACAGGGGAGCAATCAGCCCCAGCATTTT. Encoded protein: CASSREQGSNQPQHF. The V and J genes are TRBV4-2 and TRBJ1-5; 7 bases fit TRBD1. CDR1 LGHNA and CDR2 YNFKEQ come from the germline V gene. V lost 4 bases, J lost 1 base, and 4 bases stayed unmatched. The CDR3 extends over 15 amino acids.